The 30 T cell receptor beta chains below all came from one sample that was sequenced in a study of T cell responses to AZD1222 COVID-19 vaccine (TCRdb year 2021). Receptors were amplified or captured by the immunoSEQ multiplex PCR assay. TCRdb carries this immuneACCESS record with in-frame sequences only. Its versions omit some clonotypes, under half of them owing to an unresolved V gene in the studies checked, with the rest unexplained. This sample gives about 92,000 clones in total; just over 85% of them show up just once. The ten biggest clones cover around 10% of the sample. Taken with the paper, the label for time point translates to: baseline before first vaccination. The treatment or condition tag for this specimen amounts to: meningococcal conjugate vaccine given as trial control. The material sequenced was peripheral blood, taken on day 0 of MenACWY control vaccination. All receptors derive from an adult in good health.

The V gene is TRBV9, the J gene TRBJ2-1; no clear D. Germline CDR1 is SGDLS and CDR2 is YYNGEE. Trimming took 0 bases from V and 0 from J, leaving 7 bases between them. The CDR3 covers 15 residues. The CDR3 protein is CASSVVESSYNEQFF. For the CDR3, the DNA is TGTGCCAGCAGCGTAGTGGAGAGCTCCTACAATGAGCAGTTCTTC.

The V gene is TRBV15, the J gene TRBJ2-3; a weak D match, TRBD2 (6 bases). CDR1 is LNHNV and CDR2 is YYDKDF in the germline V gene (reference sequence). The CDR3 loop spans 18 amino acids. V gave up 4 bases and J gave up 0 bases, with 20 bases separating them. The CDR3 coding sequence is TGTGCCACCAGCAAAACCGGGACTCCTGTTATTAGCACAGATACGCAGTATTTT. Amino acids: CATSKTGTPVISTDTQYF.

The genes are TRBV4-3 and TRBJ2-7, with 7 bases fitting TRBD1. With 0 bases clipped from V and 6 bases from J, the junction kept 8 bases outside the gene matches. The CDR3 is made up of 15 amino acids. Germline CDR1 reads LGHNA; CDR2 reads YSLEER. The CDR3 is CASSQDYDRVSEQYF. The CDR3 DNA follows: TGCGCCAGCAGCCAAGACTATGACAGGGTAAGCGAGCAGTACTTC.

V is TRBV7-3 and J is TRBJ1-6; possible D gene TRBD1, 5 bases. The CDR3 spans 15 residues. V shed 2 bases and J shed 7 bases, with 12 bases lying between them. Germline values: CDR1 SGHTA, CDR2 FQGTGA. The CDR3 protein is CASSLGGIENSPLHF. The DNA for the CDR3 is TGTGCCAGCAGCTTAGGGGGTATAGAGAATTCACCCCTCCACTTT.

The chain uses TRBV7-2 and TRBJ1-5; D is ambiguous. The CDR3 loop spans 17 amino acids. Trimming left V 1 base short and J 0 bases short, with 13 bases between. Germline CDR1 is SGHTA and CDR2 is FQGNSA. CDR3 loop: CASSLVWGSSSNQPQHF. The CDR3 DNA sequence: TGTGCCAGCAGCTTAGTTTGGGGTAGCTCTAGCAATCAGCCCCAGCATTTT. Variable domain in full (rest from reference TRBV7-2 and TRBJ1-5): GAGVSQSPSNKVTEKGKDVELRCDPISGHTALYWYRQSLGQGLEFLIYFQGNSAPDKSGLPSDRFSAERTGGSVSTLTIQRTQQEDSAVYLCASSLVWGSSSNQPQHFGDGTRLSIL.

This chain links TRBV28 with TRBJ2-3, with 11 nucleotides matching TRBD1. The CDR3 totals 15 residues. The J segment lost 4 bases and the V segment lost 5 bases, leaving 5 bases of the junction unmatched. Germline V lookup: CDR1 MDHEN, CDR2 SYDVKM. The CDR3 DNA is TGTGCCAGCAGTAGGCCGGGACAGGGGGCAGATACGCAGTATTTT. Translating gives CASSRPGQGADTQYF.

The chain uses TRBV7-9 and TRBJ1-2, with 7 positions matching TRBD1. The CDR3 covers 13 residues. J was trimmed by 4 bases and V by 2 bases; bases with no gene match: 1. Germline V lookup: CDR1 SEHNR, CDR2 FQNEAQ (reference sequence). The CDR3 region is CASSLQGGYGYTF. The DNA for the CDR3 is TGTGCCAGCAGCTTACAGGGGGGCTATGGCTACACCTTC.

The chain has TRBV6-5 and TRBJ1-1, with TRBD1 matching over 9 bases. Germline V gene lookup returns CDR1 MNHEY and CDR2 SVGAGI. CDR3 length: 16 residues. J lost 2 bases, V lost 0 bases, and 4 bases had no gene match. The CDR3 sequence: CASSYSGGQGNTEAFF. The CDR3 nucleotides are TGTGCCAGCAGTTACTCGGGGGGACAGGGAAACACTGAAGCTTTCTTT.

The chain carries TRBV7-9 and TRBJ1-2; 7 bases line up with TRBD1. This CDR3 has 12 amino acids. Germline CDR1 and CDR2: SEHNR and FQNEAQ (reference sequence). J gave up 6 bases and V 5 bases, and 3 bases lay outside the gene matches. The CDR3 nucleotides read TGTGCCAGCAGCGGAACAGGGGATGGCTACACCTTC. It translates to CASSGTGDGYTF.

The CDR3 loop is CASSGGIETGGPYGYTF. The DNA of the CDR3 is TGTGCCAGCAGTGGGGGCATTGAGACAGGGGGCCCCTATGGCTACACCTTC. V is TRBV2 and J is TRBJ1-2; the match to TRBD1 covers 10 bases. The V and J ends lost 4 bases and 4 bases, in that order; junction bases with no gene match: 12. Germline V CDR1 and CDR2: SNHLY, FYNNEI. CDR3 length: 17 residues.

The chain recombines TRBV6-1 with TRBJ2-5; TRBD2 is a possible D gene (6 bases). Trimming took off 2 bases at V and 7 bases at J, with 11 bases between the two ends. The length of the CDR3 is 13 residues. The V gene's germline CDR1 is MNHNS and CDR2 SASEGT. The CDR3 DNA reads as TGTGCCAGCAGTGAAAAGGTCGGGGGGACCCAGTACTTC. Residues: CASSEKVGGTQYF.

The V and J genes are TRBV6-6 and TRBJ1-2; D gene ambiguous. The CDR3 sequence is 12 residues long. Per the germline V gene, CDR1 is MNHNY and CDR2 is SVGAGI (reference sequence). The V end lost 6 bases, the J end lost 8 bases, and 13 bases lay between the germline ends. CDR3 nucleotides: TGTGCCAGCAGGACCTCGGACGTCGGCTACACCTTC. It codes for CASRTSDVGYTF.

CDR3 in DNA: TGTGCCAGCAGCCCCCTCGGACCGGGGGGGCCGGGTGAGCAGTTCTTC. Amino acid sequence: CASSPLGPGGPGEQFF. The chain uses TRBV3-1 (or the pseudogene TRBV3-2) and TRBJ2-1, with 8 bases aligning to TRBD2. Germline CDR1 reads LGHDT; CDR2 reads YNNKEL (reference sequence). The CDR3 runs 16 residues. Germline trimming cut 4 bases from V and 9 bases from J; bases unmatched to any gene: 14.

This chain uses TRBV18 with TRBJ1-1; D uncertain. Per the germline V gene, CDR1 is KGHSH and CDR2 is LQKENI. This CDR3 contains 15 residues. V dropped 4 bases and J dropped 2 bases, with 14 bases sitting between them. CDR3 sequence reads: CASSLYDELNTEAFF. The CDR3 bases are TGTGCCAGCTCACTTTACGACGAGCTAAACACTGAAGCTTTCTTT. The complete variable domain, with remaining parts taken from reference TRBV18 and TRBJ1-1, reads NAGVMQNPRHLVRRRGQEARLRCSPMKGHSHVYWYRQLPEEGLKFMVYLQKENIIDESGMPKERFSAEFPKEGPSILRIQQVVRGDSAAYFCASSLYDELNTEAFFGQGTRLTVV.

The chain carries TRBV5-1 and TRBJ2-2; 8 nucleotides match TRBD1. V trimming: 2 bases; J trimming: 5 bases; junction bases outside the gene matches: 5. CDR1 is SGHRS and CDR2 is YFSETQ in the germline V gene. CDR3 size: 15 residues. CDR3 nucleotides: TGCGCCAGCAGCTTTGGACAGGGATCGACCGGGGAGCTGTTTTTT. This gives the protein CASSFGQGSTGELFF. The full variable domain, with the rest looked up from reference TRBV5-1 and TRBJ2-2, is KAGVTQTPRYLIKTRGQQVTLSCSPISGHRSVSWYQQTPGQGLQFLFEYFSETQRNKGNFPGRFSGRQFSNSRSEMNVSTLELGDSALYLCASSFGQGSTGELFFGEGSRLTVL.

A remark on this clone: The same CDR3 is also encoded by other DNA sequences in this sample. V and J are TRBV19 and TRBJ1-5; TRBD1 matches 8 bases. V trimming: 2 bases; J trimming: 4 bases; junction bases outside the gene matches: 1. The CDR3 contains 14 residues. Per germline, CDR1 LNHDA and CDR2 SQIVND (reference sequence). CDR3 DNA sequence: TGTGCCAGTAGTATAACAGGGGGAAATCAGCCCCAGCATTTT. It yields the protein CASSITGGNQPQHF.

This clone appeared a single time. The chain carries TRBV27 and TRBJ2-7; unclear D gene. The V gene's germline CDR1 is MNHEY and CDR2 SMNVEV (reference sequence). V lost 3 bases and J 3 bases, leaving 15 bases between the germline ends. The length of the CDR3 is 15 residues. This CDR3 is CASSFVGFKGYEQYF. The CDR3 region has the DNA TGTGCCAGCAGTTTTGTGGGATTTAAGGGCTACGAGCAGTACTTC.

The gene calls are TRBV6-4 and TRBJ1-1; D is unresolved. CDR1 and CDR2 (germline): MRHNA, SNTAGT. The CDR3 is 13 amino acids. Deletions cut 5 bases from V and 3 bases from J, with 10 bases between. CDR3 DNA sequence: TGTGCCAGCAGTAGACTGGAGGACACTGAAGCTTTCTTT. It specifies CASSRLEDTEAFF.

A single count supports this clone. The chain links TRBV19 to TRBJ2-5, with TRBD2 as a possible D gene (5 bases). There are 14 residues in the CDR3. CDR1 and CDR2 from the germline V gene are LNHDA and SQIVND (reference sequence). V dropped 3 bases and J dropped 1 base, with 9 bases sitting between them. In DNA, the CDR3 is TGTGCCAGTAGTATCCGGGGTCGCCAAGAGACCCAGTACTTC. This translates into CASSIRGRQETQYF. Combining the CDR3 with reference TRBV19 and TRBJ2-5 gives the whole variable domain DGGITQSPKYLFRKEGQNVTLSCEQNLNHDAMYWYRQDPGQGLRLIYYSQIVNDFQKGDIAEGYSVSREKKESFPLTVTSAQKNPTAFYLCASSIRGRQETQYFGPGTRLLVL.

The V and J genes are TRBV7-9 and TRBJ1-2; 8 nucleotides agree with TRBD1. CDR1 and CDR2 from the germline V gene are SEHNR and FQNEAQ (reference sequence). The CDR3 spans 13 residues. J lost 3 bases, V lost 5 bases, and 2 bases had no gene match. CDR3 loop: CASSQGQDYGYTF. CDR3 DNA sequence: TGTGCCAGCAGCCAGGGACAGGACTATGGCTACACCTTC.

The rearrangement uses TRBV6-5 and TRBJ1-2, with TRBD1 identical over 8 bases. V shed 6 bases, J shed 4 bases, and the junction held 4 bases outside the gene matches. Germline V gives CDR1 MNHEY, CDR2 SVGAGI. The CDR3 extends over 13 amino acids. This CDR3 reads CASRAGQGYGYTF. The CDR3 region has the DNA TGTGCCAGCAGGGCCGGACAGGGCTATGGCTACACCTTC.

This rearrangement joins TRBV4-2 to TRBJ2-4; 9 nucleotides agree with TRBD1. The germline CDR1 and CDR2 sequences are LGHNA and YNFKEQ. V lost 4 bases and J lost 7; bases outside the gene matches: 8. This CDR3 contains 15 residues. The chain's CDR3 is CASSPTWTGDNIQYF. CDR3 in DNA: TGTGCCAGCAGCCCCACTTGGACAGGGGACAACATTCAGTACTTC.

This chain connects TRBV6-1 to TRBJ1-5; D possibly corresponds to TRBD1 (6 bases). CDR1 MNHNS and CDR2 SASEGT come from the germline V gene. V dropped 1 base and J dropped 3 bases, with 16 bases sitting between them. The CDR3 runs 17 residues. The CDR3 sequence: CASSEDVSGGNNQPQHF. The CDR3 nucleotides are TGTGCCAGCAGTGAAGATGTCTCTGGGGGCAACAATCAGCCCCAGCATTTT.

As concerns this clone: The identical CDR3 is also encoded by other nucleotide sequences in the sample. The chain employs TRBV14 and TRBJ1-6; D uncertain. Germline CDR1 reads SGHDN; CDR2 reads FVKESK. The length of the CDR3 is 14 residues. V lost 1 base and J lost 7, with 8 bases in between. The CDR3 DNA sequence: TGTGCCAGCAGCCAAGGACTGAACAATTCACCCCTCCACTTT. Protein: CASSQGLNNSPLHF.

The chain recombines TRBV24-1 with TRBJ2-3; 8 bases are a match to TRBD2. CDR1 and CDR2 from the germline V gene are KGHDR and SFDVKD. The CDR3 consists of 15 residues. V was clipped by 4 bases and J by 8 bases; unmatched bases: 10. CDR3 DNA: TGTGCCACCAGTGACCCGGGAGGGCCCGGAAGTACGCAGTATTTT. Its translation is CATSDPGGPGSTQYF.

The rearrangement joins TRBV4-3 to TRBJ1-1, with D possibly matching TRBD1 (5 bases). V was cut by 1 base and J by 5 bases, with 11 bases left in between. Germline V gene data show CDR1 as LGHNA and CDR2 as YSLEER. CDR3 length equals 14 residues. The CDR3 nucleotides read TGCGCCAGCAGCCAAGTCAAACAGGAAACTGAAGCTTTCTTT. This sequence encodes CASSQVKQETEAFF.

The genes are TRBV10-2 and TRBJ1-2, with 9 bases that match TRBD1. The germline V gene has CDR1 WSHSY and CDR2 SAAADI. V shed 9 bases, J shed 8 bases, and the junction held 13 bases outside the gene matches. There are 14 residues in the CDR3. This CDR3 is CASRPAGTGIGYTF. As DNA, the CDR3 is TGCGCCAGTCGCCCTGCCGGGACAGGGATCGGCTACACCTTC.

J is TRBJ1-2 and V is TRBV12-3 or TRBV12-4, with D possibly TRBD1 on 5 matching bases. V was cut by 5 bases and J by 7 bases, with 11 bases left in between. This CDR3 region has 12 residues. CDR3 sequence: CASSAGAFGYTF. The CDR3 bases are TGTGCCAGCAGTGCCGGGGCCTTTGGCTACACCTTC.

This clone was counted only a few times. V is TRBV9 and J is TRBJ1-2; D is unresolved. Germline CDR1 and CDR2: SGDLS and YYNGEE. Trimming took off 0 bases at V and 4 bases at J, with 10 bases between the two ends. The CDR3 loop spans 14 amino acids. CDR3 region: CASSVDPGSYGYTF. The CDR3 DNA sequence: TGTGCCAGCAGCGTAGACCCGGGTAGCTATGGCTACACCTTC.

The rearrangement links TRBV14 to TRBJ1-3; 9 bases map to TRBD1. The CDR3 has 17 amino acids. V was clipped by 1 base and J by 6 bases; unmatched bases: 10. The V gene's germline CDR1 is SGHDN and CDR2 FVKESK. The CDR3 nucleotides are TGTGCCAGCAGCCAAGTCACCGGGGACAGGGCTAAAAACACCATATATTTT. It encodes CASSQVTGDRAKNTIYF.